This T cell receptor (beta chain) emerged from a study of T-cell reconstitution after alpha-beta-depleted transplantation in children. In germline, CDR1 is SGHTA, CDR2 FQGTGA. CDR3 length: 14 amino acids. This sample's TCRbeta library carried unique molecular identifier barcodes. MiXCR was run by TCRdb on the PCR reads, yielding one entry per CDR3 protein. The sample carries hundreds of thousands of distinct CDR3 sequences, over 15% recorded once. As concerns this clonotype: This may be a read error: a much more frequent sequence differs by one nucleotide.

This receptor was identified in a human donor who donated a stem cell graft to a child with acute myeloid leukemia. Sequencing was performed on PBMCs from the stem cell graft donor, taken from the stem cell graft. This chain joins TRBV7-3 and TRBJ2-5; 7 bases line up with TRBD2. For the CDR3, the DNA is TGTGCCGGCAGCTTAGGTGGGGGGGGAGAGACCCAGTACTTC. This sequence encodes CAGSLGGGGETQYF.